Listed below are T cell receptor beta chains from one sample, sequenced in a study of cytomegalovirus exposure and HLA in healthy donors. Profiling relied on immunoSEQ multiplex PCR, and the TCRdb table lists in-frame clones only, not all of them. The data show approximately 88,000 clones, under 80% seen once. The sequenced sample was PBMCs. These TCRs come from a man aged 18 to 30 in good health and CMV-seropositive. Each CDR3 is given with its conserved first and last residue. Fields, in order: CDR3 protein, D gene, J gene, V gene. The D gene is left open where the match is weak.

CDR3: CAISFPRDTGLGPHEQYF
D: -
J: TRBJ2-7
V: TRBV10-3

CDR3: CASSPDSNEQFF
D: -
J: TRBJ2-1
V: TRBV5-4

CDR3: CASSLLAGAGNEQFF
D: TRBD2
J: TRBJ2-1
V: TRBV13

CDR3: CASSPGLAGALAKNIQYF
D: TRBD2
J: TRBJ2-4
V: TRBV28

CDR3: CATVAAGTDTQYF
D: -
J: TRBJ2-3
V: TRBV25-1

CDR3: CSVSRYKYQETQYF
D: -
J: TRBJ2-5
V: TRBV29-1

CDR3: CASSLSGNTGELFF
D: -
J: TRBJ2-2
V: TRBV5-6

CDR3: CASSASGTSSYEQYF
D: TRBD2
J: TRBJ2-7
V: TRBV9

CDR3: CSASPGDEQYF
D: -
J: TRBJ2-7
V: TRBV20-1

CDR3: CASSKEDGGENTEAFF
D: -
J: TRBJ1-1
V: TRBV21-1

CDR3: CASTLRGGGYEQYF
D: -
J: TRBJ2-7
V: TRBV6-1

CDR3: CASSPDGNQPQHF
D: -
J: TRBJ1-5
V: TRBV14

CDR3: CASSTTTGETEAFF
D: TRBD1
J: TRBJ1-1
V: TRBV6-5

CDR3: CSVGDSRYTF
D: TRBD1
J: TRBJ1-2
V: TRBV29-1

CDR3: CASRDRSTRDTIYF
D: -
J: TRBJ1-3
V: TRBV7-9

CDR3: CASSSWGGHNNEQFF
D: TRBD2
J: TRBJ2-1
V: TRBV6-5

CDR3: CASSPSSGRNEQYF
D: TRBD2
J: TRBJ2-7
V: TRBV4-1

CDR3: CASSLGTGSYNEQFF
D: TRBD1
J: TRBJ2-1
V: TRBV7-2

CDR3: CASSQGLLGETQYF
D: -
J: TRBJ2-5
V: TRBV6-6

CDR3: CASSVRELPTDTQYF
D: -
J: TRBJ2-3
V: TRBV9

CDR3: CASSPGAQPRALHF
D: -
J: TRBJ1-6
V: TRBV4-1

CDR3: CASSRNTGSGTEAFF
D: -
J: TRBJ1-1
V: TRBV10-1

CDR3: CASSEALAGGWSTDTQYF
D: TRBD2
J: TRBJ2-3
V: TRBV2

CDR3: CASTEGARNTEAFF
D: TRBD1
J: TRBJ1-1
V: TRBV28

CDR3: CAWSSTTGCGTEAFF
D: -
J: TRBJ1-1
V: TRBV30

CDR3: CASSYWGVRHTEAFF
D: -
J: TRBJ1-1
V: TRBV6-5

CDR3: CAISLTGTSVYPYEQYF
D: TRBD2
J: TRBJ2-7
V: TRBV10-3

CDR3: CASSQGTGKAEQYF
D: TRBD1
J: TRBJ2-7
V: TRBV13

CDR3: CATGTWETQYF
D: -
J: TRBJ2-5
V: TRBV6-1

CDR3: CASGGGYYEQYF
D: -
J: TRBJ2-7
V: TRBV27

CDR3: CASSGAGDNQPQHF
D: -
J: TRBJ1-5
V: TRBV2

CDR3: CASSLDWQSNEQFF
D: -
J: TRBJ2-1
V: TRBV11-2

CDR3: CASSVEGYTEAFF
D: -
J: TRBJ1-1
V: TRBV9

CDR3: CASSLELVIDEQFF
D: -
J: TRBJ2-1
V: TRBV5-1

CDR3: CASSQVYAGVRNEQFF
D: TRBD2
J: TRBJ2-1
V: TRBV14

CDR3: CASSLASTTMNTGELFF
D: -
J: TRBJ2-2
V: TRBV7-2

CDR3: CASSLGQDNQPQHF
D: -
J: TRBJ1-5
V: TRBV5-1

CDR3: CASSLARDQPQHF
D: -
J: TRBJ1-5
V: TRBV11-1

CDR3: CASGSADETQYF
D: -
J: TRBJ2-5
V: TRBV11-1

CDR3: CASSEQWQPQHF
D: -
J: TRBJ1-5
V: TRBV6-1

CDR3: CASSFGVRNTEAFF
D: -
J: TRBJ1-1
V: TRBV5-6

CDR3: CSASTVTQYF
D: -
J: TRBJ2-5
V: TRBV29-1

CDR3: CASSPRGPSYNEQFF
D: -
J: TRBJ2-1
V: TRBV11-2

CDR3: CASSYLPNQPQHF
D: -
J: TRBJ1-5
V: TRBV6-5

CDR3: CASSLQTGQNEKLFF
D: -
J: TRBJ1-4
V: TRBV2

CDR3: CASSVEGVNTEAFF
D: -
J: TRBJ1-1
V: TRBV9

CDR3: CASRGVASGSWVMDTQYF
D: TRBD2
J: TRBJ2-3
V: TRBV10-2

CDR3: CASSQGGGGPQETQYF
D: TRBD2
J: TRBJ2-5
V: TRBV4-1

CDR3: CASSEVGGAGANVLTF
D: -
J: TRBJ2-6
V: TRBV25-1

CDR3: CSVMVGLAGGPLQFF
D: TRBD2
J: TRBJ2-1
V: TRBV29-1